A single TCR beta chain is shown here with its context. Its matching antigen is unknown. Amplification yielded TCR beta CDR3 regions, with RNA transcripts as the source. The HTBI primer set served for first-round RT-PCR of the TCR CDR3. Each CDR3 protein is one row after TCRdb ran MiXCR on the multiplex PCR reads. The table records some 650,000 distinct CDR3 sequences, about a sixth of them present only once. Ophthalmopathy cases met thresholds of Clinical Activity Score at least 3, NOSPECS grade at least 4 and duration under 3 months. Diagnoses were established using clinical symptoms, serum thyroxine and TRAb, thyroid ultrasound and orbital computed tomography. This specimen comes from a study of T cells in Graves' hyperthyroidism and ophthalmopathy. Whole-study results and caveats: Researchers found most expanded thyroid clonotypes above 0.001 in blood as well. In the analysis, a 13 V-J model separated ophthalmopathy from stable hyperthyroidism.

Germline V gene data show CDR1 as SGDLS and CDR2 as YYNGEE. This CDR3 has 13 amino acids. With 3 bases removed from V and 3 bases from J, the gap between germline ends came to 9 bases. This chain connects TRBV9 to TRBJ2-5; the D is unclear. Material for sequencing was blood. The clonotype comes from a woman aged 40 to 50 with Graves' ophthalmopathy. The CDR3 spells CASSGTVEETQYF. The CDR3 DNA reads as TGTGCCAGCAGCGGGACGGTGGAAGAGACCCAGTACTTC. Complete variable domain (other parts from reference TRBV9 and TRBJ2-5): DSGVTQTPKHLITATGQRVTLRCSPRSGDLSVYWYQQSLDQGLQFLIQYYNGEERAKGNILERFSAQQFPDLHSELNLSSLELGDSALYFCASSGTVEETQYFGPGTRLLVL.